This T cell receptor (beta chain) was captured in a study of blood T cell repertoires in COVID-19. Study as a whole: Acute and convalescent COVID-19 samples came from the United States, Italy and Spain. From T cells, B-cell-depleted T cells, or PBMCs came the material, which was cDNA or gDNA.

Looked up from germline, CDR1 is MGHRA and CDR2 is YSYEKL. V was pared by 1 base and J by 2 bases, with 11 bases between. The CDR3 runs 15 residues. Per the original methods: Amplified reference gene primers provided the basis for estimating nucleated cell counts. Repertoires were generated with immunoSEQ multiplex PCR, while TCRdb's copy carries only in-frame clones and drops some. D and trimming were read from the DNA, whereas the V and J calls and clone size are those reported in that table. The table lists fewer than 75,000 clones, 80% to 90% of them singletons. The sequence derives from a man aged 50-60 years with active COVID-19. The V call is TRBV4-1, the J call TRBJ1-2; D might be TRBD1 (5 bases). The sequencing input was peripheral blood. CDR3 nucleotides: TGCGCCAGCAGCCAAGCCCAGGGAGGGAACTATGGCTACACCTTC. Translation: CASSQAQGGNYGYTF.